Sequencing of this T cell receptor (beta chain) was carried out in a study of T cells in Graves' hyperthyroidism and ophthalmopathy. TCR beta CDR3 region amplification was performed from RNA transcripts. Primed by the HTBI set, a first-round RT-PCR was run on the TCR CDR3. Via MiXCR, TCRdb re-called the multiplex PCR reads, giving one row per CDR3 protein. The sample shows around 800,000 distinct CDR3 sequences, roughly 37% of them seen only once. This clonotype was counted at least ten times. J gave up 6 bases and V 0 bases, and 6 bases lay outside the gene matches. The CDR3 is 16 amino acids. The germline V gene encodes CDR1 SGHTA and CDR2 FQGNSA.

V is TRBV7-2 and J is TRBJ1-5; TRBD1 aligns across 9 bases. Sequencing input: blood. The sequence came from a man aged 18 to 29 with Graves' hyperthyroidism. The CDR3 DNA sequence: TGTGCCAGCAGCTTAGCCCCACAGGGGGCAGGTCAGCCCCAGCATTTT. Protein product: CASSLAPQGAGQPQHF.